These 16 T cell receptor beta chains were sequenced from one sample in a study of blood T cells in healthy people across ages. The use of a sample-barcoded 5' primer and a J-beta primer mix characterized a second PCR of roughly 6 to 11 cycles. A single record per CDR3 protein comes from TCRdb applying MiXCR to the 5' RACE reads. The sample yields 550,000 to 750,000 distinct CDR3 sequences, around 21% seen once. Sequencing was done on a sample of blood. These receptors originate from a man between 70 and 80 years old in good health.

The chain links TRBV28 to TRBJ2-5, with D maybe TRBD2 (6 bases). The DNA end is a closer match to TRBJ2-1, so the J assignment may be wrong. The CDR3 loop spans 15 amino acids. Looked up from germline, CDR1 is MDHEN and CDR2 is SYDVKM. The CDR3 DNA sequence: TGTGCCAGCAGTAAAACCGGGACTTTATACAATGAGCAGTTCTTC. Protein sequence: CASSKTGTLYNEQFF.

CDR3 in DNA: TGCAGCGTTGATGGACTAGCGGAGTACAATGAGCAGTTCTTC. Its translation: CSVDGLAEYNEQFF. V is TRBV29-1 and J is TRBJ2-1; TRBD2 agrees at 10 bases. Losses at the gene ends were 3 bases for V and 4 bases for J; bases not matched to a gene: 3. Germline loops: CDR1 SQVTM, CDR2 ANQGSEA. The CDR3 loop spans 14 amino acids.

J is TRBJ2-5 and V is TRBV20-1; 10 bases agree with TRBD2. Germline V gene sequence: CDR1 DFQATT, CDR2 SNEGSKA (reference sequence). The CDR3 is 14 amino acids. The J segment lost 3 bases and the V segment lost 5 bases, leaving 6 bases of the junction unmatched. The CDR3 DNA follows: TGCAGTGCTCCACCCGGGACTAGCGAAGAGACCCAGTACTTC. Translation: CSAPPGTSEETQYF.

This clonotype was picked up many times. DNA for the CDR3: TGTGCCAGCAGCAAGACTAGCGGGCTTTACAATGAGCAGTTCTTC. Translating gives CASSKTSGLYNEQFF. The gene calls are TRBV7-2 and TRBJ2-1, with TRBD2 matching 10 bases. CDR1 and CDR2 from the germline V gene are SGHTA and FQGNSA. This CDR3 comprises 15 residues. The ends lost 5 bases at V and 4 bases at J; junction bases unmatched: 5.

The V and J genes are TRBV28 and TRBJ2-3, with TRBD1 as a possible D gene (6 bases). The CDR3 has 17 residues. V was trimmed by 7 bases and J by 2 bases, leaving 22 bases between them. The germline CDR1 and CDR2 sequences are MDHEN and SYDVKM. CDR3 amino acids: CASTNPQDSKSTDTQYF. The CDR3 DNA is TGTGCCAGCACCAACCCACAGGACAGCAAGTCCACAGATACGCAGTATTTT.

The gene calls are TRBV20-1 and TRBJ1-5; D is undetermined. Per the germline V gene, CDR1 is DFQATT and CDR2 is SNEGSKA (reference sequence). The CDR3 spans 13 residues. Between the trimmed V and J ends, which lost 3 bases and 0 bases, there was a span of 6 bases. The CDR3 coding sequence is TGCAGTGCTAGCAGATATAGCAATCAGCCCCAGCATTTT. It specifies CSASRYSNQPQHF.

In its sample, this clonotype was seen many times. The V and J genes are TRBV12-3 or TRBV12-4 and TRBJ1-2; 7 bases fit TRBD1. J gave up 3 bases and V 4 bases, and 11 bases lay outside the gene matches. This CDR3 region has 16 residues. The CDR3 protein is CASSSGWDSSYYGYTF. The CDR3, as DNA: TGTGCCAGCAGTTCCGGGTGGGACAGTTCATACTATGGCTACACCTTC.

The chain is built from TRBV30 and TRBJ2-5, with TRBD2 identical over 7 bases. The end of the DNA is better explained by TRBJ2-1, so the J call may be wrong. Germline CDR1 GTSNPN, CDR2 SVGIG (reference sequence). The CDR3 extends over 14 amino acids. The CDR3 protein is CAWSIGGRGDEQFF. The CDR3, as DNA: TGTGCCTGGAGTATTGGCGGGAGAGGTGATGAGCAGTTCTTC.

The count of this clonotype is one. An end of the junction differs from the germline gene, which may be a read error. This sequence joins TRBV2 and TRBJ2-6, with D perhaps TRBD1 (6 bases). Germline V gives CDR1 SNHLY, CDR2 FYNNEI. The CDR3 runs to 17 residues. CDR3 region: CASSVLSGTPGANVLTF. The DNA of the CDR3 is TGTGCCAGCAGTGTCCTATCCGGGACACCAGGGGCCAACGTCCTGACATTC.

A few counts support this clonotype. This chain links TRBV20-1 with TRBJ2-7, with 8 positions matching TRBD1. With V trimmed by 5 bases and J by 4 bases, 7 bases remained unmatched. The germline CDR1 and CDR2 sequences are DFQATT and SNEGSKA (reference sequence). The CDR3 totals 13 residues. The CDR3, as DNA: TGCAGTGCTCAGCCTTACAGGGGGTACGAGCAGTACTTC. This codes for CSAQPYRGYEQYF.

This clonotype has a handful of counts. The chain is built from TRBV5-6 and TRBJ1-5; D unresolved. Trimming pared 0 bases from V and 4 bases from J, leaving 8 bases between. The CDR3 has 14 amino acids. The germline V gene has CDR1 SGHDT and CDR2 YYEEEE. The chain's CDR3 is CASSLVGENQPQHF. CDR3 bases: TGTGCCAGCAGCTTGGTCGGAGAGAATCAGCCCCAGCATTTT.

In its sample, this clonotype was seen a few times. V is TRBV7-3 and J is TRBJ2-1; TRBD2 matches 15 bases. The J segment lost 7 bases and the V segment lost 1 base, leaving 11 bases of the junction unmatched. Germline V gene lookup returns CDR1 SGHTA and CDR2 FQGTGA. CDR3 size: 19 residues. The CDR3 sequence is CASSLRGKGLAGGRNEQFF. DNA for the CDR3: TGTGCCAGCAGCTTAAGAGGGAAGGGACTAGCGGGAGGAAGGAATGAGCAGTTCTTC. The variable domain in full, completed from reference TRBV7-3 and TRBJ2-1, reads GAGVSQTPSNKVTEKGKYVELRCDPISGHTALYWYRQSLGQGPEFLIYFQGTGAADDSGLPNDRFFAVRPEGSVSTLKIQRTERGDSAVYLCASSLRGKGLAGGRNEQFFGPGTRLTVL.

With respect to this clonotype: Sequence at one end of the junction differs from germline and may be a read error. J is TRBJ2-7 and V is TRBV7-2; 9 bases match TRBD2. CDR3 length: 14 amino acids. CDR1 and CDR2 from the germline V gene are SGHTA and FQGNSA. The CDR3 loop is CASSFLAGTYGQYF. The CDR3 DNA sequence: TGTGCCAGCAGCTTTCTAGCGGGAACCTACGGGCAGTACTTC.

This clonotype was seen only a few times. The J gene is TRBJ1-4, the V gene TRBV5-1, with 8 nucleotides matching TRBD1. Unmatched junction bases numbered 2, after V lost 4 bases and J lost 3 bases. Germline lookup yields CDR1 SGHRS and CDR2 YFSETQ. The CDR3 runs to 14 residues. CDR3 in amino acids: CASSVQGANEKLFF. CDR3 DNA: TGCGCCAGCAGCGTACAGGGGGCTAATGAAAAACTGTTTTTT.

This clonotype was counted at least ten times. The CDR3 protein is CSAEYGETQYF. The CDR3 nucleotides are TGCAGTGCGGAGTACGGGGAGACCCAGTACTTC. The chain is built from TRBV20-1 and TRBJ2-5; D ambiguous. Germline CDR1 and CDR2: DFQATT and SNEGSKA (reference sequence). With 6 bases removed from V and 5 bases from J, the gap between germline ends came to 10 bases. The CDR3 extends over 11 amino acids.

A few counts support this clonotype. The rearrangement joins TRBV27 to TRBJ2-5, with 7 bases identical to TRBD2. The end of the DNA fits TRBJ2-1 better, so the J call may be wrong. The CDR3 runs to 17 residues. Germline-derived CDR1 and CDR2 are MNHEY and SMNVEV (reference sequence). CDR3 loop: CASSLISPRTRNNEQFF. DNA for the CDR3: TGTGCCAGCAGTCTAATATCCCCAAGGACTAGGAACAATGAGCAGTTCTTC.